Listed below are T cell receptor beta chains from one sample, sequenced in a study of T cell responses to AZD1222 COVID-19 vaccine. Here immunoSEQ multiplex PCR was the method, and the copy in TCRdb shows in-frame clones only, minus some. The table records under 100,000 clones, roughly 90% of them present only once. This specimen was peripheral blood, taken 28 days after the second AZD1222 dose. Every receptor here comes from an adult who received the AZD1222 COVID-19 vaccine. CDR3s include the opening cysteine and the closing phenylalanine or tryptophan. The D gene is left open where the match is weak. The size field is filled for only some rows; it gives once, few, many or a size class.

size	D	V	J	DNA	CDR3
NA	NA	TRBV19	TRBJ1-3	TGTGCCAGTAGTATTCTTGTCGGGCCGACAGAAGGAAACACCATATATTTT	CASSILVGPTEGNTIYF
NA	TRBD1	TRBV4-2	TRBJ2-1	TGTGCCAGCAGCCAAGTACCTCCTGGGACAGGGGTCTACAATGAGCAGTTCTTC	CASSQVPPGTGVYNEQFF
NA	NA	TRBV2	TRBJ1-4	TGTGCCAGCGGCTTTCGGGAGAGAGTTAATGAAAAACTGTTTTTT	CASGFRERVNEKLFF
NA	NA	TRBV4-3	TRBJ2-3	TGCGCCAGCAGCCAAGGGGGCGGCCAGGATACGCAGTATTTT	CASSQGGGQDTQYF
NA	NA	TRBV28	TRBJ1-2	TGTGCCAGCAGCACCGACCCCGCAGACTATGGCTACACCTTC	CASSTDPADYGYTF
NA	TRBD1	TRBV10-3	TRBJ2-1	TGTGCCATCAGTGACAAGGGACAGGGTTTAAGCTCCTACAATGAGCAGTTCTTC	CAISDKGQGLSSYNEQFF
NA	NA	TRBV3-1/TRBV3-2	TRBJ2-2	TGTGCCAGCAGCCAACTGGAGGCGAACACCGGGGAGCTGTTTTTT	CASSQLEANTGELFF
NA	NA	TRBV28	TRBJ2-7	TGTGCCAGCAGTTTAGCCGGGGCATACTACGAGCAGTACTTC	CASSLAGAYYEQYF
NA	NA	TRBV6-5	TRBJ2-1	TGTGCCAGCAGCAACCTCGTGAGCCGGGTTAAGCAGTTCTTC	CASSNLVSRVKQFF
NA	NA	TRBV7-2	TRBJ2-7	TGTGCCAGCAGCCTACGAAGATCAGGTGCTTCCTACGAGCAGTACTTC	CASSLRRSGASYEQYF
NA	NA	TRBV5-1	TRBJ2-2	TGCGCCAGCAGCTTGGAACAAACCACCGGGGAGCTGTTTTTT	CASSLEQTTGELFF
once	NA	TRBV28	TRBJ1-1	TGTGCCAGCAGCCGTCTCGTCCAGGGAATTCTTACTGAAGCTTTCTTT	CASSRLVQGILTEAFF
NA	NA	TRBV6-2/TRBV6-3	TRBJ1-1	TGTGCCAGCAGTGGGTCCACCCTACGGGATATGGCTTTCTTT	CASSGSTLRDMAFF
NA	NA	TRBV19	TRBJ1-5	TGTGCCAGTAGTATAGTGGGAGGGATTGGCAATCAGCCCCAGCATTTT	CASSIVGGIGNQPQHF
NA	NA	TRBV29-1	TRBJ2-5	TGCAGCGTTGAAGATATGGGGGCAGAGACCCAGTACTTC	CSVEDMGAETQYF
NA	NA	TRBV5-1	TRBJ1-6	TGCGCCAGCAGCTCCTCCGGGACGGGCTATAATTCACCCCTCCACTTT	CASSSSGTGYNSPLHF
NA	NA	TRBV7-3	TRBJ1-6	TGTGCCAGCAGCCCCCGCGGGCGGGGGGCCTATAATTCACCCCTCCACTTT	CASSPRGRGAYNSPLHF
NA	TRBD1	TRBV10-3	TRBJ2-2	TGTGCCATCAGGGAAGGACAGGAGAACACCGGGGAGCTGTTTTTT	CAIREGQENTGELFF
few	TRBD1	TRBV5-4	TRBJ2-2	TGTGCCAGCAGAGCCGGACAGGACCCGAACACCGGGGAGCTGTTTTTT	CASRAGQDPNTGELFF
NA	NA	TRBV9	TRBJ1-1	TGTGCCAGCAGCGAAGTAGAGAACACTGAAGCTTTCTTT	CASSEVENTEAFF
NA	TRBD1	TRBV3-1/TRBV3-2	TRBJ2-2	TGTGCCAGCAGCCTTCGGATCCGGGACAGACGTTTGAACACCGGGGAGCTGTTTTTT	CASSLRIRDRRLNTGELFF
NA	NA	TRBV9	TRBJ1-1	TGTGCCAGCAGCGTAGACTGGAACACTGAAGCTTTCTTT	CASSVDWNTEAFF
NA	NA	TRBV6-5	TRBJ1-4	TGTGCCAGCAGTTACTTCGATGACAGGGAAAAACTGTTTTTT	CASSYFDDREKLFF
NA	NA	TRBV15	TRBJ1-1	TGTGCCACCAGCCCAATGAAGGGCACTGAAGCTTTCTTT	CATSPMKGTEAFF
NA	TRBD2	TRBV7-2	TRBJ2-5	TGTGCCAGCAGCGTTGGACTAGCGGGTAAAGAGACCCAGTACTTC	CASSVGLAGKETQYF
NA	TRBD2	TRBV6-5	TRBJ2-2	TGTGCCAGCAGTTACGGGGTAGCGGGGAACACCGGGGAGCTGTTTTTT	CASSYGVAGNTGELFF
NA	NA	TRBV3-1/TRBV3-2	TRBJ1-1	TGTGCCAGCAGCCAAGTCGGGACCCCGAGAGCTTTCTTT	CASSQVGTPRAFF
NA	TRBD2	TRBV6-5	TRBJ2-1	TGTGCCAGCACCAGTAGCGGGGGCGGTTCTGCGTTCTTC	CASTSSGGGSAFF
NA	NA	TRBV4-1	TRBJ1-1	TGCGCCAGCAGCCTGGAGGGGAACGCTGAAGCTTTCTTT	CASSLEGNAEAFF
NA	NA	TRBV6-5	TRBJ1-1	TGTGCCAGCACCATCCTACTTAAGGTCTCCGCTGAAGCTTTCTTT	CASTILLKVSAEAFF
NA	NA	TRBV5-4	TRBJ2-3	TGTGCCAGCAGCTTGGGGGCCGGGACCAGCACAGATACGCAGTATTTT	CASSLGAGTSTDTQYF
NA	TRBD2	TRBV7-2	TRBJ2-7	TGTGCCAGCAGCTTAGTGGTCGGGGGGGCAGCCTACGAGCAGTACTTC	CASSLVVGGAAYEQYF
NA	TRBD2	TRBV27	TRBJ2-3	TGTGCCAGCAGTGCCCAAAGGGGCGGGGGTGGTCCTTCTAGCACAGATACGCAGTATTTT	CASSAQRGGGGPSSTDTQYF
NA	TRBD1	TRBV16	TRBJ1-2	TGTGCCAGCAGCCCAGGACAGGGGACAAGTAACTATGGCTACACCTTC	CASSPGQGTSNYGYTF
NA	NA	TRBV10-3	TRBJ1-5	TGTGCCATCAGCGGGACAAATAGCAATCAGCCCCAGCATTTT	CAISGTNSNQPQHF
NA	NA	TRBV7-3	TRBJ2-1	TGTGCCAGCAGCTTAATTGGACGGGAATACAATGAGCAGTTCTTC	CASSLIGREYNEQFF
NA	NA	TRBV27	TRBJ1-1	TGTGCCAGCAGTTTATACAGGAGAAACACTGAAGCTTTCTTT	CASSLYRRNTEAFF
once	TRBD2	TRBV7-8	TRBJ2-3	TGTGCCAGCAGCTTAGAAAGGATAGCGGGGGGGGCAGATACGCAGTATTTT	CASSLERIAGGADTQYF
NA	TRBD2	TRBV30	TRBJ2-7	TGTGCCTGGAGGCTAGCGGGGGAGTACGAGCAGTACTTC	CAWRLAGEYEQYF
NA	TRBD1	TRBV6-4	TRBJ1-5	TGTGCCAGCAGTAAGGACAGGGGAATTCCCAGCAATCAGCCCCAGCATTTT	CASSKDRGIPSNQPQHF
NA	NA	TRBV27	TRBJ1-1	TGTGCCAGCAGTTTACAGAGTGAAGCTTTCTTT	CASSLQSEAFF
NA	TRBD2	TRBV7-2	TRBJ2-7	TGTGCCAGCAGTCCTATAGCGGGGAACTCCTACGAGCAGTACTTC	CASSPIAGNSYEQYF
NA	NA	TRBV6-5	TRBJ1-1	TGTGCCAGCAGTTACGTTACAGGTGACACTGAAGCTTTCTTT	CASSYVTGDTEAFF
NA	TRBD1	TRBV19	TRBJ2-7	TGTGCCAGTGGACGACAGGGGGCTGTCGAGCAGTACTTC	CASGRQGAVEQYF
NA	NA	TRBV6-5	TRBJ1-5	TGTGCCAGCAGCCGGCATAGCAATCAGCCCCAGCATTTT	CASSRHSNQPQHF
NA	NA	TRBV23-1	TRBJ1-1	TGCGCCAGCAGTCAAACGATGGGGCAAGCCCAGAACACTGAAGCTTTCTTT	CASSQTMGQAQNTEAFF